Below are 22 T cell receptor beta chains sequenced from a single sample in a study of immune characterization of retroperitoneal liposarcoma. TCRdb analysed the PCR reads with MiXCR anew, one entry per CDR3 protein. The sample contains thousands of distinct CDR3 sequences, about 50% of which appear only once. Sequencing was performed on tumor tissue. All receptors derive from a female donor with retroperitoneal liposarcoma.

The CDR3 nucleotides read TGTGCCAGCAGTTACTCGACGACGAACACCGGGGAGCTGTTTTTT. This translates into CASSYSTTNTGELFF. V usage is TRBV6-6 and J usage is TRBJ2-2, with D uncertain. Trimming stripped 0 bases from V and 0 bases from J, with 5 bases between. This CDR3 is 15 amino acids long. CDR1 is MNHNY, CDR2 SVGAGI, per germline (reference sequence).

The chain combines TRBV7-9 with TRBJ2-5; 11 bases are shared with TRBD2. The CDR3 is made up of 15 amino acids. V shed 5 bases, J shed 0 bases, and the junction held 2 bases outside the gene matches. Germline assignment: CDR1 SEHNR and CDR2 FQNEAQ (reference sequence). In DNA, the CDR3 is TGTGCCAGCAGCCTGGGACTAGCGGACCAAGAGACCCAGTACTTC. The encoded protein is CASSLGLADQETQYF.

This clonotype was observed a few times. The chain is built from TRBV27 and TRBJ2-1; 9 positions match TRBD1. TRBJ2-7 explains the end of the DNA better; the J call may be wrong. This CDR3 is built from 15 residues. Germline V gives CDR1 MNHEY, CDR2 SMNVEV (reference sequence). The CDR3 here is CASSLRGTGSYEQYF. The CDR3 DNA reads as TGTGCCAGCAGTTTGAGGGGGACAGGGTCCTACGAGCAGTACTTC.

V usage is TRBV6-1 and J usage is TRBJ2-1; TRBD2 matches 9 bases. Germline V gene data show CDR1 as MNHNS and CDR2 as SASEGT. The CDR3 consists of 13 residues. V gave up 7 bases and J gave up 10 bases; unmatched junction bases: 8. The CDR3 loop reads CASKDGGRGEQFF. The CDR3 nucleotides read TGTGCCAGCAAGGATGGCGGGAGGGGGGAGCAGTTCTTC.

This clonotype was detected only once. The chain combines TRBV11-3 with TRBJ2-1; 10 bases map to TRBD2. The CDR3 is 13 amino acids. Looked up from germline, CDR1 is SGHNT and CDR2 is YENEEA. The J segment lost 9 bases and the V segment lost 7 bases, leaving 6 bases of the junction unmatched. The CDR3 here is CASKPSGSFEQFF. As DNA, the CDR3 is TGTGCCAGCAAACCTAGCGGGAGTTTTGAGCAGTTCTTC.

V usage is TRBV6-1 and J usage is TRBJ2-3; D not resolved. V lost 2 bases and J 1 base, leaving 7 bases between the germline ends. The CDR3 contains 14 residues. Germline V gene sequence: CDR1 MNHNS, CDR2 SASEGT. CDR3 in amino acids: CASSESAGTDTQYF. The CDR3 DNA reads as TGTGCCAGCAGTGAATCGGCCGGCACAGATACGCAGTATTTT.

This clonotype was picked up a small number of times. V and J are TRBV6-6 and TRBJ2-2; TRBD2 might be the D (5 bases). Germline V CDR1 and CDR2: MNHNY, SVGAGI (reference sequence). The CDR3 loop spans 14 amino acids. Trimming pared 1 base from V and 5 bases from J, leaving 8 bases between. The CDR3 is CASSYYRGTGELFF. In nucleotides, the CDR3 is TGTGCCAGCAGTTACTATCGGGGAACCGGGGAGCTGTTTTTT.

V and J are TRBV12-5 and TRBJ2-1; 8 bases match TRBD1. The CDR3 consists of 17 residues. The V gene's germline CDR1 is LGHNT and CDR2 FRNRAP. Unmatched junction bases numbered 9, after V lost 0 bases and J lost 5 bases. CDR3 in DNA: TGTGCTAGTGGTTTGGTACTTTTCAGGGGGCAAAACAATGAGCAGTTCTTC. Protein sequence: CASGLVLFRGQNNEQFF.

Note on this clonotype: Given a much more abundant clone one base away, this may be a read error. This sequence joins TRBV7-3 and TRBJ2-1, with D possibly being TRBD2 (6 bases). The DNA matches TRBJ2-7 better at its end, which makes the J call doubtful. Germline values: CDR1 SGHTA, CDR2 FQGTGA. The CDR3 covers 13 residues. The CDR3 sequence: CASSRGGNNEQYF. CDR3 nucleotides: TGTGCCAGCAGCCGTGGGGGGAACAATGAGCAGTACTTC.

This clonotype was observed once. The V gene is TRBV10-1, the J gene TRBJ2-1, with D unclear. The CDR3 is made up of 13 amino acids. V lost 2 bases and J 8 bases, leaving 10 bases between the germline ends. CDR1 and CDR2 from the germline V gene are WNHNN and SYGVQD (reference sequence). This CDR3 reads CASSEDWSDEQFF. Written as DNA, the CDR3 is TGCGCCAGCAGTGAGGACTGGTCGGATGAGCAGTTCTTC.

V usage is TRBV7-6 and J usage is TRBJ2-1; TRBD2 matches at 9 bases. This CDR3 has 16 amino acids. CDR1 SGHVS and CDR2 FNYEAQ come from the germline V gene. V gave up 5 bases and J gave up 2 bases; unmatched junction bases: 7. CDR3 nucleotides: TGTGCCAGCAGCCCCGATTTAGCGGGGGCCTACAATGAGCAGTTCTTC. Protein product: CASSPDLAGAYNEQFF.

This clonotype has only a few counts. This chain links TRBV6-1 with TRBJ2-4; 7 nucleotides agree with TRBD2. The CDR3 contains 14 residues. CDR1 and CDR2 from the germline V gene are MNHNS and SASEGT. Trimming took 2 bases from V and 7 from J; bases not matched to a gene: 5. CDR3 bases: TGTGCCAGCAGTGAATTCGGGGGGACGAACATTCAGTACTTC. Translated, it gives CASSEFGGTNIQYF.

The chain joins TRBV6-6 to TRBJ2-2; perhaps TRBD1 as D (6 bases). CDR1 is MNHNY and CDR2 is SVGAGI in the germline V gene (reference sequence). The CDR3 runs 15 residues. V lost 5 bases to trimming and J lost 1 base, with 11 bases between them. The CDR3 loop reads CASSRGYLNTGELFF. In DNA form, the CDR3 reads TGTGCCAGCAGTAGGGGGTACCTGAACACCGGGGAGCTGTTTTTT.

J is TRBJ2-3 and V is TRBV6-1; the D is unclear. Deletions cut 6 bases from V and 4 bases from J, with 5 bases between. The CDR3 has 11 residues. The V gene's germline CDR1 is MNHNS and CDR2 SASEGT. For the CDR3, the DNA is TGTGCCAGCAGGTCCTCAGATACGCAGTATTTT. As protein: CASRSSDTQYF.

The chain couples TRBV7-2 to TRBJ2-1; 9 nucleotides line up with TRBD1. There are 15 residues in the CDR3. Germline values: CDR1 SGHTA, CDR2 FQGNSA. V shed 5 bases and J 7 bases; nucleotides not matched to a gene: 9. CDR3 sequence reads: CASSAHRGRDNEQFF. The DNA for the CDR3 is TGTGCCAGCAGCGCACACAGGGGGCGGGATAATGAGCAGTTCTTC.

The CDR3 region has the DNA TGTGCCAGCAGCTCGCCGACGGGACTAGCGGGAGGGCCGAGCTCCTACGAGCAGTACTTC. Translation gives CASSSPTGLAGGPSSYEQYF. This chain uses TRBV7-8 with TRBJ2-7, with 16 nucleotides matching TRBD2. Per the germline V gene, CDR1 is SGHVS and CDR2 is FQNEAQ. The CDR3 is 20 residues long. Trimming took 4 bases from V and 0 from J; bases not matched to a gene: 12. Using reference TRBV7-8 and TRBJ2-7 for the parts outside the CDR3, the full variable domain is GAGVSQSPRYKVAKRGQDVALRCDPISGHVSLFWYQQALGQGPEFLTYFQNEAQLDKSGLPSDRFFAERPEGSVSTLKIQRTQQEDSAVYLCASSSPTGLAGGPSSYEQYFGPGTRLTVT.

CDR3 in DNA: TGTGCCAGCAGCGCGACTAGCGGATACACCGGGGAGCTGTTTTTT. It specifies CASSATSGYTGELFF. The gene calls are TRBV7-2 and TRBJ2-2, with TRBD2 matching over 9 bases. CDR1 SGHTA and CDR2 FQGNSA come from the germline V gene. The CDR3 consists of 15 residues. V lost 5 bases, J lost 3 bases, and 4 bases stayed unmatched.

This clonotype occurred a few times. This chain connects TRBV6-1 to TRBJ1-1, with 9 bases matching TRBD1. This CDR3 contains 15 residues. V lost 7 bases to trimming and J lost 0 bases; unmatched junction nucleotides: 6. Germline-derived CDR1 and CDR2 are MNHNS and SASEGT. CDR3 sequence: CASTSGTGLNTEAFF. CDR3 DNA: TGTGCCAGCACCTCCGGGACAGGGTTGAACACTGAAGCTTTCTTT.

This clonotype is large. The rearrangement links TRBV7-3 to TRBJ2-1; a possible D gene is TRBD2 (6 bases). The ends were cut back, 5 bases at V and 5 bases at J, with 10 bases in the middle. Looked up from germline, CDR1 is SGHTA and CDR2 is FQGTGA. The CDR3 spans 13 residues. The CDR3 region is CASSRGGNNEQFF. The CDR3 DNA follows: TGTGCCAGCAGCCGTGGGGGGAACAATGAGCAGTTCTTC.

This clonotype is medium-sized in the sample. The rearrangement uses TRBV6-1 and TRBJ2-1, with 8 bases matching TRBD2. The germline gives CDR1 MNHNS, CDR2 SASEGT. The junction had 8 bases not matched to a gene; V was cut back by 6 bases and J by 4 bases. This CDR3 spans 15 amino acids. The DNA of the CDR3 is TGTGCCAGCAGCCCCGGGGTAGCGGGATACAATGAGCAGTTCTTC. Protein: CASSPGVAGYNEQFF.

This clonotype occurred a few times. This chain joins TRBV6-1 and TRBJ2-7; D is perhaps TRBD1 (5 bases). The V gene's germline CDR1 is MNHNS and CDR2 SASEGT. V lost 6 bases and J 2 bases, leaving 14 bases between the germline ends. The CDR3 extends over 14 amino acids. CDR3 coding DNA: TGTGCCAGCAGCGTCCCGACAGATACCTACGAGCAGTACTTC. Translation: CASSVPTDTYEQYF.

The chain joins TRBV11-3 to TRBJ2-6, with 9 bases fitting TRBD1. Germline assignment: CDR1 SGHNT and CDR2 YENEEA. The CDR3 has 18 amino acids. V shed 5 bases and J 3 bases; nucleotides not matched to a gene: 11. The CDR3 is CASSPRDREAIGANVLTF. In DNA form, the CDR3 reads TGTGCCAGCAGCCCCAGGGACAGGGAAGCGATTGGGGCCAACGTCCTGACTTTC.